These 20 T cell receptor beta chains came from one sample sequenced in a study of blood T cell repertoires in COVID-19. Using immunoSEQ multiplex PCR, the repertoire was profiled, and TCRdb retains in-frame clones only, with some absent. The sample lists 200,000 or so clones, around 82% occurring once. The sequenced sample consisted of peripheral blood. The receptors were gathered from a woman aged 55 to 70 with acute or convalescent COVID-19.

This clone was observed once. CDR3 residues: CASSSDRAGDNEQFF. The CDR3 coding sequence is TGTGCCAGCAGCTCAGACAGGGCAGGAGACAATGAGCAGTTCTTC. V is TRBV6-2 or TRBV6-3 and J is TRBJ2-1; 7 bases align to TRBD1. Trimming removed 6 bases from V and 5 bases from J; junction bases left unmatched: 10. The CDR3 covers 15 residues. Germline V gene data show CDR1 as MNHEY and CDR2 as SVGEGT.

The chain is built from TRBV9 and TRBJ2-1, with 10 bases matching TRBD2. CDR1 and CDR2 from the germline V gene are SGDLS and YYNGEE. CDR3 size: 17 residues. J was trimmed by 4 bases and V by 3 bases; bases with no gene match: 10. This chain's CDR3 is CASSAAGTSGVYNEQFF. DNA of the CDR3: TGTGCCAGCAGCGCCGCTGGAACTAGCGGGGTTTACAATGAGCAGTTCTTC.

The chain links TRBV5-5 to TRBJ2-1, with D possibly matching TRBD1 (6 bases). This CDR3 has 14 amino acids. Per germline, CDR1 SGHKS and CDR2 YYEKEE (reference sequence). V lost 1 base to trimming and J lost 4 bases, with 9 bases between them. The CDR3: CASSLWGPYNEQFF. The CDR3 DNA follows: TGTGCCAGCAGCTTGTGGGGGCCTTACAATGAGCAGTTCTTC. Filled out from reference TRBV5-5 and TRBJ2-1, the complete variable domain reads DAGVTQSPTHLIKTRGQQVTLRCSPISGHKSVSWYQQVLGQGPQFIFQYYEKEERGRGNFPDRFSARQFPNYSSELNVNALLLGDSALYLCASSLWGPYNEQFFGPGTRLTVL.

The V gene is TRBV2, the J gene TRBJ1-2; TRBD1 aligns across 8 bases. CDR1 and CDR2 from the germline V gene are SNHLY and FYNNEI. This CDR3 spans 15 amino acids. Trimming at V came to 2 bases and at J to 3 bases, leaving 5 bases not matched to a gene. CDR3 in DNA: TGTGCCAGCAGTGAACAGCAGGGGGCCTACTATGGCTACACCTTC. The encoded protein is CASSEQQGAYYGYTF.

The J gene is TRBJ2-5, the V gene TRBV14; D might be TRBD2 (5 bases). V gave up 1 base and J gave up 0 bases, with 12 bases separating them. Germline V gene lookup returns CDR1 SGHDN and CDR2 FVKESK. This CDR3 is built from 16 residues. This CDR3 reads CASSQGRLWYQETQYF. The CDR3 DNA sequence: TGTGCCAGCAGCCAAGGCCGACTATGGTACCAAGAGACCCAGTACTTC. The whole variable domain, remainder taken from reference TRBV14 and TRBJ2-5, is EAGVTQFPSHSVIEKGQTVTLRCDPISGHDNLYWYRRVMGKEIKFLLHFVKESKQDESGMPNNRFLAERTGGTYSTLKVQPAELEDSGVYFCASSQGRLWYQETQYFGPGTRLLVL.

The CDR3 nucleotides read TGTGCCAGCAGCCCCGAGGCCTCCTATGGCTACACCTTC. Its protein is CASSPEASYGYTF. The chain uses TRBV7-2 and TRBJ1-2; D uncertain. The germline V and J ends were trimmed by 5 bases and 4 bases, with 11 bases remaining between them. The length of the CDR3 is 13 residues. Germline V CDR1 and CDR2: SGHTA, FQGNSA.

This chain uses TRBV5-8 with TRBJ1-1; D remains unclear. Trimming took off 4 bases at V and 1 base at J, with 11 bases between the two ends. Looked up from germline, CDR1 is SGHTS and CDR2 is YDEGEE. The CDR3 length is 14 residues. The CDR3 DNA reads as TGTGCCAGCAGCAAAAGACAACCGAACACTGAAGCTTTCTTT. It is translated as CASSKRQPNTEAFF.

V gene TRBV11-2 combines with J gene TRBJ1-1; D is unresolved. In germline, CDR1 is SGHAT, CDR2 FQNNGV. The CDR3 covers 14 residues. Between the trimmed V and J ends, which lost 0 bases and 2 bases, there was a span of 7 bases. The CDR3 DNA is TGTGCCAGCAGCTTAGACCGGGGTAACACTGAAGCTTTCTTT. It yields the protein CASSLDRGNTEAFF.

V gene TRBV2 combines with J gene TRBJ2-1; weak D call: TRBD1 (6 bases). This CDR3 is built from 13 residues. Trimming stripped 3 bases from V and 9 bases from J, with 12 bases between. Germline V CDR1 and CDR2: SNHLY, FYNNEI. CDR3 DNA: TGTGCCAGCAGTGACCAAAAGGGGGTTGAGCAGTTCTTC. Protein: CASSDQKGVEQFF.

The chain uses TRBV5-6 and TRBJ2-1, with TRBD1 identical over 8 bases. Germline values: CDR1 SGHDT, CDR2 YYEEEE. The CDR3 is 13 amino acids. J lost 5 bases, V lost 4 bases, and 2 bases had no gene match. The CDR3 DNA is TGTGCCAGCAGCGTACAGGGGGACAATGAGCAGTTCTTC. It translates to CASSVQGDNEQFF. Using reference TRBV5-6 and TRBJ2-1 for the parts outside the CDR3, the full variable domain is DAGVTQSPTHLIKTRGQQVTLRCSPKSGHDTVSWYQQALGQGPQFIFQYYEEEERQRGNFPDRFSGHQFPNYSSELNVNALLLGDSALYLCASSVQGDNEQFFGPGTRLTVL.

The rearrangement links TRBV4-2 to TRBJ1-6; D is perhaps TRBD1 (6 bases). CDR3 size: 15 residues. Germline CDR1 reads LGHNA; CDR2 reads YNFKEQ. Trimming removed 0 bases from V and 10 bases from J, with 13 bases in between. The CDR3 DNA reads TGTGCCAGCAGCCAAGATTCTAGGGGGTGGTCACCCCTCCACTTT. As protein: CASSQDSRGWSPLHF.

The chain combines TRBV6-5 with TRBJ1-1; tentative D call: TRBD1 (6 bases). CDR1 and CDR2 from the germline V gene are MNHEY and SVGAGI. The CDR3 contains 15 residues. The germline V and J ends were trimmed by 4 bases and 5 bases, with 17 bases remaining between them. The DNA of the CDR3 is TGTGCCAGCAGTTCGGAAACCAGGGGACGGACTGAAGCTTTCTTT. Protein: CASSSETRGRTEAFF.

The V gene is TRBV5-1, the J gene TRBJ1-1; 8 bases agree with TRBD1. J lost 1 base, V lost 4 bases, and 6 bases had no gene match. This CDR3 has 15 residues. The germline V gene encodes CDR1 SGHRS and CDR2 YFSETQ. The DNA of the CDR3 is TGCGCCAGCAGCGTTACAGGGGGTACGAACACTGAAGCTTTCTTT. It specifies CASSVTGGTNTEAFF. The full variable domain, in which reference TRBV5-1 and TRBJ1-1 provide the parts outside the CDR3, is KAGVTQTPRYLIKTRGQQVTLSCSPISGHRSVSWYQQTPGQGLQFLFEYFSETQRNKGNFPGRFSGRQFSNSRSEMNVSTLELGDSALYLCASSVTGGTNTEAFFGQGTRLTVV.

This clone was observed a few times. The chain uses TRBV4-2 and TRBJ2-1, with 12 positions matching TRBD2. There are 14 residues in the CDR3. CDR1 is LGHNA and CDR2 is YNFKEQ in the germline V gene. V dropped 1 base and J dropped 10; count of bases not matched to a gene: 2. The CDR3 bases are TGTGCCAGCAGCCAAGGGACTAGCGGGGACGAGCAGTTCTTC. Its translation: CASSQGTSGDEQFF.

This clone appeared once. V usage is TRBV30 and J usage is TRBJ1-2, with D tentatively TRBD1 (6 bases). The V and J ends lost 3 bases and 2 bases respectively, with 13 bases between them. The CDR3 consists of 14 residues. Germline CDR1 is GTSNPN and CDR2 is SVGIG (reference sequence). CDR3 protein: CAWRDFGQNYGYTF. The CDR3 bases are TGTGCCTGGAGAGACTTCGGACAGAACTATGGCTACACCTTC.

This rearrangement joins TRBV29-1 to TRBJ2-7; 7 nucleotides align to TRBD1. The CDR3 is 14 amino acids. Unmatched junction bases numbered 11, after V lost 6 bases and J lost 3 bases. Looked up from germline, CDR1 is SQVTM and CDR2 is ANQGSEA. CDR3 coding DNA: TGCAGCGTCTATGACAGGGTTAAAATCTACGAGCAGTACTTC. Encoded protein: CSVYDRVKIYEQYF.

This sequence joins TRBV7-9 and TRBJ1-4; 8 bases are shared with TRBD1. This CDR3 is 17 amino acids long. CDR1 SEHNR and CDR2 FQNEAQ come from the germline V gene (reference sequence). The ends lost 5 bases at V and 14 bases at J; junction bases unmatched: 22. CDR3 nucleotide sequence: TGTGCCAGCAGCGGGGGGTCGGGTGACAGGGGAGAAAAAAGGCTGTTTTTT. It codes for CASSGGSGDRGEKRLFF.

Here the CDR3 DNA reads TGTGCCAACGTACAGGGAAATAACTATGGCTACACCTTC. It is translated as CANVQGNNYGYTF. The V and J genes are TRBV2 and TRBJ1-2; tentative D call: TRBD1 (6 bases). CDR3 length: 13 residues. V lost 10 bases and J 1 base, leaving 13 bases between the germline ends. Germline V gene lookup returns CDR1 SNHLY and CDR2 FYNNEI.

This clone has just one count. The rearrangement uses TRBV5-8 and TRBJ2-7, with D possibly matching TRBD2 (6 bases). The germline V gene has CDR1 SGHTS and CDR2 YDEGEE. The ends were cut back, 3 bases at V and 3 bases at J, with 13 bases in the middle. The CDR3 loop spans 14 amino acids. Here the CDR3 reads CASSWGTSFYEQYF. Here the CDR3 DNA reads TGTGCCAGCAGCTGGGGGACTTCCTTCTACGAGCAGTACTTC.

The J gene is TRBJ1-5, the V gene TRBV6-5, with TRBD1 matching over 8 bases. This CDR3 is built from 14 residues. Germline loops: CDR1 MNHEY, CDR2 SVGAGI. Trimming cost V 7 bases and J 7 bases; bases outside gene matches: 9. DNA of the CDR3: TGTGCCAGCACCGACGGACAGGGTGGACAGCCCCAGCATTTT. This gives the protein CASTDGQGGQPQHF.